This T cell receptor (beta chain) was sequenced in a study of breast tumors, draining lymph nodes, adjacent tissues. General study findings and limits: Tumor repertoires ranked between lymph nodes and nontumor tissue in diversity, with V and J gene preferences. The data were judged consistent with most tumor T cells coming from lymph node and expanding in tumor. The lymph node origin of tumor T cells was framed as consistent with a hypothesis, not demonstrated. Tumor and nontumor repertoires were significantly more similar in luminal-like than in basal-like breast cancer.

This CDR3 comprises 17 residues. The V and J ends lost 0 bases and 2 bases respectively, with 11 bases between them. Germline V gene data show CDR1 as MNHEY and CDR2 as SVGAGI. Breast cancer patients provided tissue from their axillary draining lymph nodes. TCRdb itself ran the multiplex PCR reads through MiXCR, one entry per CDR3 protein. The data contain over 130,000 distinct CDR3 sequences, 30% to 35% of them seen just once; the ten biggest clones take up less than 2.5%. This clonotype was seen ten or more times. Its antigen is not identified. This sequence was found in a female donor with breast cancer. Some clones in this sample may be carry-over from other donors' samples. Sequencing used axillary lymph node tissue. The chain combines TRBV6-5 with TRBJ2-6, with no clear D. In DNA form, the CDR3 reads TGTGCCAGCAGTTACTCATGGATTGGAGCTGGGGCCAACGTCCTGACTTTC. This sequence encodes CASSYSWIGAGANVLTF.